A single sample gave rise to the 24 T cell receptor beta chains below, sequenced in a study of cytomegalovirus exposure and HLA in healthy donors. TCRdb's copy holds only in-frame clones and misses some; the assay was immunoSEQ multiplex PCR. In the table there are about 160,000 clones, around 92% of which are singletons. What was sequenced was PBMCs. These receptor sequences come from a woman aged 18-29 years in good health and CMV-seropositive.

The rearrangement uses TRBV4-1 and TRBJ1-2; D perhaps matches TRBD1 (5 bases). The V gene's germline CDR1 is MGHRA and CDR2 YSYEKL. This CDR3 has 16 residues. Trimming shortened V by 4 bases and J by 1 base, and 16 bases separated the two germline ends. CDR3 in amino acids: CASSRGLLTVNYGYTF. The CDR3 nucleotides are TGCGCCAGCAGCCGGGGCCTACTCACAGTTAACTATGGCTACACCTTC.

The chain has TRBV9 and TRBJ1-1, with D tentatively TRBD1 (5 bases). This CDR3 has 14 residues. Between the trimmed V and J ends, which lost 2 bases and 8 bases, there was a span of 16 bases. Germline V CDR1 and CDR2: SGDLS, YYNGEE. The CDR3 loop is CASSVIGRGDEAFF. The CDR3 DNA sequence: TGTGCCAGCAGCGTGATCGGGCGGGGGGACGAAGCTTTCTTT. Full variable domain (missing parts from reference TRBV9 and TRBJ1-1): DSGVTQTPKHLITATGQRVTLRCSPRSGDLSVYWYQQSLDQGLQFLIQYYNGEERAKGNILERFSAQQFPDLHSELNLSSLELGDSALYFCASSVIGRGDEAFFGQGTRLTVV.

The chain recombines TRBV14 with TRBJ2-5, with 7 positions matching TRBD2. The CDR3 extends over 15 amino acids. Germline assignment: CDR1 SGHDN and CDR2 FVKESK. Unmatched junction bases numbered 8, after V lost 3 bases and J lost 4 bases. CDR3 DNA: TGTGCCAGCAGCCAGGGAGGGAGGATTCCAGAGACCCAGTACTTC. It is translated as CASSQGGRIPETQYF.

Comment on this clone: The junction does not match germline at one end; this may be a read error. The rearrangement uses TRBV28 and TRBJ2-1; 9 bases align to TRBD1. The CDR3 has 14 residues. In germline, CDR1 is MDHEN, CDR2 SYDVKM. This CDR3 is CASILGQGYNEQFF. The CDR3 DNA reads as TGTGCCAGCATTTTAGGACAGGGGTACAATGAGCAGTTCTTC.

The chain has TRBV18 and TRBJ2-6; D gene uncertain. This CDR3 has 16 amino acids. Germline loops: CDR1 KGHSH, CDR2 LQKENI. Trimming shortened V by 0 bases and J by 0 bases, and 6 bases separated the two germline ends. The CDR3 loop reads CASSPPGRSGANVLTF. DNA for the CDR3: TGTGCCAGCTCACCACCGGGCCGCTCTGGGGCCAACGTCCTGACTTTC.

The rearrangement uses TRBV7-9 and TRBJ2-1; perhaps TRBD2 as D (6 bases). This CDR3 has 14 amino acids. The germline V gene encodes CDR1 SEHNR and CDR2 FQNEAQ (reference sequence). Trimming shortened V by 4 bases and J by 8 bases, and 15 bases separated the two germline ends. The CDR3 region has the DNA TGTGCCAGCAGCTCGGGACTTCCCGCCCATGAGCAGTTCTTC. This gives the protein CASSSGLPAHEQFF.

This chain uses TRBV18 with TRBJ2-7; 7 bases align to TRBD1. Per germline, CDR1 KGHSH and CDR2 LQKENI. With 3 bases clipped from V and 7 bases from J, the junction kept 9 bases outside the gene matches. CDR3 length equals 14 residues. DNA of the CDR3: TGTGCCAGCTCACCGGGACAGCAGCTACGTGAGCAGTACTTC. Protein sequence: CASSPGQQLREQYF.

CDR3 in DNA: TGTGCCAGCAGTCCCCCGGGACTAGCGGGAAATCAACAGTTCTTC. It encodes CASSPPGLAGNQQFF. V gene TRBV25-1 combines with J gene TRBJ2-1; 13 positions match TRBD2. Looked up from germline, CDR1 is MGHDK and CDR2 is SYGVNS. The CDR3 is 15 residues long. The V and J ends lost 5 bases and 13 bases, in that order; junction bases with no gene match: 11.

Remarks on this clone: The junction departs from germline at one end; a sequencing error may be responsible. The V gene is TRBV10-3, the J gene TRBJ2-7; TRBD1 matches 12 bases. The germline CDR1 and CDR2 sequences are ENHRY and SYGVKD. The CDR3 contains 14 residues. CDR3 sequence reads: CASSTGTGGNEQYF. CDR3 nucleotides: TGTGCCAGCAGTACTGGGACAGGGGGCAACGAGCAGTACTTC.

This CDR3 reads CASSVTSGRASGANVLTF. The CDR3, as DNA: TGTGCCAGCAGCGTTACTAGCGGGAGGGCCTCTGGGGCCAACGTCCTGACTTTC. The gene calls are TRBV9 and TRBJ2-6; 13 positions match TRBD2. The junction had 2 bases not matched to a gene; V was cut back by 2 bases and J by 0 bases. Germline loops: CDR1 SGDLS, CDR2 YYNGEE. CDR3 length: 18 amino acids.

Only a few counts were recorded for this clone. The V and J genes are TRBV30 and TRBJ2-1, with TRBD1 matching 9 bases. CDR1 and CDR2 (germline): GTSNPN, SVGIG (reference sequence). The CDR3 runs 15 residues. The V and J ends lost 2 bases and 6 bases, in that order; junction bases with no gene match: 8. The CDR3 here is CAWSSGTGLTNEQFF. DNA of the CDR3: TGTGCCTGGAGTTCCGGGACAGGGTTAACCAATGAGCAGTTCTTC.

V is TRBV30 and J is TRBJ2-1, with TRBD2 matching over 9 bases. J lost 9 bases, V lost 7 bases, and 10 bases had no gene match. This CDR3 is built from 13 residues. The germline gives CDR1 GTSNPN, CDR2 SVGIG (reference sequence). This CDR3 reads CAYDGAGGSEQFF. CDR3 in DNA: TGTGCCTACGACGGAGCGGGAGGCAGTGAGCAGTTCTTC.

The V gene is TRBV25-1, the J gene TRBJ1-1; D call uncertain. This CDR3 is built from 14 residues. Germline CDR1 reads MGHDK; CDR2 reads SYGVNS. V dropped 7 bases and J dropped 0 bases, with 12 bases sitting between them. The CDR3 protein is CASMGRSLNTEAFF. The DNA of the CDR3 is TGTGCCAGCATGGGCAGAAGTTTGAACACTGAAGCTTTCTTT.

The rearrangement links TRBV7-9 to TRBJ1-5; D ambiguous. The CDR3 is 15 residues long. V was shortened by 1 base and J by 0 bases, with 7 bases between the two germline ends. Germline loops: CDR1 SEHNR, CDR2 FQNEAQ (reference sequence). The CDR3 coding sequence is TGTGCCAGCAGCTTAGGGGAGTATAGCAATCAGCCCCAGCATTTT. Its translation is CASSLGEYSNQPQHF.

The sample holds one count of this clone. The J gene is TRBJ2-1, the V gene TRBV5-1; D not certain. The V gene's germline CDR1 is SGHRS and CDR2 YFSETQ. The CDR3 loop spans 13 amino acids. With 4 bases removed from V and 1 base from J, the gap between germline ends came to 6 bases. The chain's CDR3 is CASSEVSYNEQFF. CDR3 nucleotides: TGCGCCAGCAGCGAGGTATCCTACAATGAGCAGTTCTTC.

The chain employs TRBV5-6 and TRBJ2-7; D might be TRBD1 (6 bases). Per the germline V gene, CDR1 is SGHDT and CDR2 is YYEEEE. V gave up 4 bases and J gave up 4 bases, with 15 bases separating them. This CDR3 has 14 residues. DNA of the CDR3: TGTGCCAGCAGCCTCACAGGGTCTTGGTACGAGCAGTACTTC. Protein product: CASSLTGSWYEQYF.

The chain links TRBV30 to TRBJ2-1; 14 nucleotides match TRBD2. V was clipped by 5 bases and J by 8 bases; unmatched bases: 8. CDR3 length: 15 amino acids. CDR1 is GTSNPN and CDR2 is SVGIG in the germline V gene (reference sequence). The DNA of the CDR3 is TGTGCCTGGGCGAATCGACTAGCGGGAGGGCATGAGCAGTTCTTC. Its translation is CAWANRLAGGHEQFF.

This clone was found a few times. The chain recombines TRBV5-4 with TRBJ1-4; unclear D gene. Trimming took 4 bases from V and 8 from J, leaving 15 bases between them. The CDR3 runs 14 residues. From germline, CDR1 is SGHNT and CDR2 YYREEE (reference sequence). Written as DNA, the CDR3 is TGTGCCAGCAGCCCCCTAGGCTTGGAGGAAAAACTGTTTTTT. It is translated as CASSPLGLEEKLFF.

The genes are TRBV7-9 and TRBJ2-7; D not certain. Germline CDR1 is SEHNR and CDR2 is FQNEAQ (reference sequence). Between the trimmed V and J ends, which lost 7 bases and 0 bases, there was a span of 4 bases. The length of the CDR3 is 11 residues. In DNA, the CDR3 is TGTGCCAGCACCTCCTCCTACGAGCAGTACTTC. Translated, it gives CASTSSYEQYF.

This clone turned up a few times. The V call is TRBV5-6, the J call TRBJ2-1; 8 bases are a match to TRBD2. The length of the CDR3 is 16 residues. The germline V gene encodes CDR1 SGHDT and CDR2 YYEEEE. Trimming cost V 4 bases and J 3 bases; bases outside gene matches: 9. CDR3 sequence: CASSGRSSGSYNEQFF. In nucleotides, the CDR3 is TGTGCCAGCAGCGGCCGCTCCAGCGGGAGCTACAATGAGCAGTTCTTC.

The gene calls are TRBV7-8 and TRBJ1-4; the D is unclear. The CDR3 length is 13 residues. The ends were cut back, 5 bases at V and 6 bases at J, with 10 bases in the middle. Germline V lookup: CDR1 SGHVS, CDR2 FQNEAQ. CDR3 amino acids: CASSVRRDEKLFF. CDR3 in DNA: TGTGCCAGCAGCGTACGGAGAGATGAAAAACTGTTTTTT. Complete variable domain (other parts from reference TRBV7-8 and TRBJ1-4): GAGVSQSPRYKVAKRGQDVALRCDPISGHVSLFWYQQALGQGPEFLTYFQNEAQLDKSGLPSDRFFAERPEGSVSTLKIQRTQQEDSAVYLCASSVRRDEKLFFGSGTQLSVL.

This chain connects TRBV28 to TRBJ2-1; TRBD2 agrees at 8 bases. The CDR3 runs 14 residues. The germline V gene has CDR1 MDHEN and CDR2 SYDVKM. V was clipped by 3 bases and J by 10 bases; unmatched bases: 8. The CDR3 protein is CASSFATSVKEQFF. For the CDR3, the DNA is TGTGCCAGCAGTTTCGCGACTAGCGTCAAGGAGCAGTTCTTC.

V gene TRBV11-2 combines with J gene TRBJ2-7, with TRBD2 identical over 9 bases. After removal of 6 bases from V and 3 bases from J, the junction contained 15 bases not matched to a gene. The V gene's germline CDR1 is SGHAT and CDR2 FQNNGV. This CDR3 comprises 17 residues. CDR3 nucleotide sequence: TGTGCCAGCAGTCATTCTTACAGGACTAGCGTTCACTACGAGCAGTACTTC. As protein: CASSHSYRTSVHYEQYF.

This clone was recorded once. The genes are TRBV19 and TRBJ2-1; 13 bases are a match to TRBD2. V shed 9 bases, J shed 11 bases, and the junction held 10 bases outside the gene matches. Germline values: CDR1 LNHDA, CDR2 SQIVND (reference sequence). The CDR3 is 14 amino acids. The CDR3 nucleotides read TGTGCCAGCAGGGGAACGGGACTAGCGGGAAAGCAGTTCTTC. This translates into CASRGTGLAGKQFF.